Reported below is one TCR beta chain. This sample is part of a study of blood T cell repertoires in COVID-19. Clones were sequenced by immunoSEQ multiplex PCR, and TCRdb holds only the in-frame ones, with some missing. There are 140,000 to 150,000 clones in the sample; 80% to 85% occur only once, and approximately 8% lies in the top ten. V gave up 4 bases and J gave up 16 bases; unmatched junction bases: 7. The CDR3 is made up of 11 amino acids. Germline CDR1 is SEHNR and CDR2 is FQNEAQ (reference sequence). The sample taken for sequencing was peripheral blood. This clonotype originated in a human donor in a cohort sampled during active COVID-19. The gene calls are TRBV7-9 and TRBJ2-1, with TRBD1 matching 7 bases. CDR3 sequence: CASSSGQRGFF. The CDR3 nucleotides read TGTGCCAGCAGCTCGGGACAGAGAGGCTTCTTC.